Listed here is a single T cell receptor (beta chain). Its target is not known. Relative to the germline gene, one junction end is altered; a read error may explain this. TCR alpha and beta CDR3 regions were amplified from RNA using iRepertoire nested multiplex PCR. For one-step reverse transcription and amplification, 100-400 ng of tissue mRNA or PBMC total RNA was used. TCRdb re-called the multiplex PCR reads with MiXCR, one entry per CDR3 protein. The profile covers about 140,000 distinct CDR3 sequences, with approximately 40% appearing a single time and 20% to 25% taken by the ten largest. Germline V gene data show CDR1 as LNHDA and CDR2 as SQIVND (reference sequence). CDR3 length equals 15 residues. These data come from a study of glioma-infiltrating T cells. Study outcomes and limitations: Above-expected tissue-blood divergence occurred in all gliomas, most in low-grade ones. Very few CDR3 sequences were shared between tissue and blood.

The sequence derives from a human donor with low-grade glioma or glioblastoma, undergoing nonglioma brain surgery, or in good health (not recorded which). What was sequenced was glioma tissue, nonneoplastic brain tissue, or PBMCs (not recorded which). The V gene is TRBV19, the J gene TRBJ1-6; no firm D call. Here the CDR3 DNA reads TGTGCCAGTAGGAAAACGGACGCGTATATTTCACCCCTCCACTTT. Protein sequence: CASRKTDAYISPLHF.